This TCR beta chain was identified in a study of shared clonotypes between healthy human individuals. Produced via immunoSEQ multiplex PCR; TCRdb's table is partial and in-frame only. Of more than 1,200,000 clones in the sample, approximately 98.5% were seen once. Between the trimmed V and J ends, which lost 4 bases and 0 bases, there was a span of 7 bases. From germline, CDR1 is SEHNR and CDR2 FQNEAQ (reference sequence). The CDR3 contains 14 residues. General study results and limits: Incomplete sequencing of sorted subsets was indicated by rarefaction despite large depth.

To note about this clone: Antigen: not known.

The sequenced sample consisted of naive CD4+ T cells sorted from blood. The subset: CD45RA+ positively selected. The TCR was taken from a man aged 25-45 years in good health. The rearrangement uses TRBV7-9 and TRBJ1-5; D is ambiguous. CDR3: CASSSEYSNQPQHF. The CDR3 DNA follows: TGTGCCAGCAGCTCGGAGTATAGCAATCAGCCCCAGCATTTT.